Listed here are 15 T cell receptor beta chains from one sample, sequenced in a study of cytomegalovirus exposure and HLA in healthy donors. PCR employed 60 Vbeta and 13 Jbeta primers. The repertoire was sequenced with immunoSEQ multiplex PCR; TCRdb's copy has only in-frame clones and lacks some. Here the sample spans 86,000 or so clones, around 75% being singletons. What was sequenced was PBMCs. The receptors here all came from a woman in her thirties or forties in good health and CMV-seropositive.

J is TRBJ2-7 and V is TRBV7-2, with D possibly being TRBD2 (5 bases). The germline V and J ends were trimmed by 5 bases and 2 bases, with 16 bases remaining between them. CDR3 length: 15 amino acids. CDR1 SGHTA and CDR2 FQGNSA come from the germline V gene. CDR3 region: CASSQTTTITYEQYF. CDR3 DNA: TGTGCCAGCAGCCAAACTACGACTATAACCTACGAGCAGTACTTC.

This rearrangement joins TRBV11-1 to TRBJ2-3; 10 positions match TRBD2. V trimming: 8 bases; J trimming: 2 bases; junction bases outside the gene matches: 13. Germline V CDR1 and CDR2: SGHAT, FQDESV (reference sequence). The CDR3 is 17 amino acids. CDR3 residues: CASHSGRTKGTTDTQYF. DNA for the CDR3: TGTGCCAGCCATAGCGGGAGGACCAAAGGGACCACAGATACGCAGTATTTT.

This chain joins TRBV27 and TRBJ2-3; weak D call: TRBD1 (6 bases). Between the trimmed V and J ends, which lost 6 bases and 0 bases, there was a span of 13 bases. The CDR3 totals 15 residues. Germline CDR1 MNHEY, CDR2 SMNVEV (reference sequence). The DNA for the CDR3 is TGTGCCAGCAGAACCGGGACACTAAGCACAGATACGCAGTATTTT. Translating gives CASRTGTLSTDTQYF.

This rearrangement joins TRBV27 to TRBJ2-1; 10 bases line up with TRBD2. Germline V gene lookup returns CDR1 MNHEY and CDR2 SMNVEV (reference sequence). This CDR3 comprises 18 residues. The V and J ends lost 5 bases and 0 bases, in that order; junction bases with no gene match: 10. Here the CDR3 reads CASSPRTSGLSSYNEQFF. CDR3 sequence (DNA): TGTGCCAGCAGTCCACGGACTAGCGGTCTGAGCTCCTACAATGAGCAGTTCTTC.

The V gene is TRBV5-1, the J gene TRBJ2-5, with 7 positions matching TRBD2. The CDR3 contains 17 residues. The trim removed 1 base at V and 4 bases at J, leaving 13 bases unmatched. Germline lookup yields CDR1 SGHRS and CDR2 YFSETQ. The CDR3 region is CASSLSLRGSPGETQYF. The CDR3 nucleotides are TGCGCCAGCAGCTTGTCGTTGCGGGGGTCCCCGGGAGAGACCCAGTACTTC.

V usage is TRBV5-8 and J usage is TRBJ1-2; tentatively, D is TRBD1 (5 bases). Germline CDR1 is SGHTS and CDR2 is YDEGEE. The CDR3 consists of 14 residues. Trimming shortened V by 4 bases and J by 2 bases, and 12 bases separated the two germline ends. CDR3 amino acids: CASSAYRLNYGYTF. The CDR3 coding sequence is TGTGCCAGCAGCGCCTACAGGTTGAACTATGGCTACACCTTC.

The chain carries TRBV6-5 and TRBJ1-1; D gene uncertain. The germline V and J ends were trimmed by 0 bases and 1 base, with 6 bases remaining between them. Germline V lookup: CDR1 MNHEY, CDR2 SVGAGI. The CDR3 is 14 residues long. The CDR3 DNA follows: TGTGCCAGCAGTTACTCGCGTCAGAACACTGAAGCTTTCTTT. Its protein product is CASSYSRQNTEAFF.

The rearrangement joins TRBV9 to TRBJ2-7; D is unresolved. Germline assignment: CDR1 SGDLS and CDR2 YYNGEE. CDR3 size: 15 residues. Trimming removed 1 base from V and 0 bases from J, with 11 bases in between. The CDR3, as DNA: TGTGCCAGCAGCGTAAGTCCAACAGACTCCTACGAGCAGTACTTC. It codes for CASSVSPTDSYEQYF.

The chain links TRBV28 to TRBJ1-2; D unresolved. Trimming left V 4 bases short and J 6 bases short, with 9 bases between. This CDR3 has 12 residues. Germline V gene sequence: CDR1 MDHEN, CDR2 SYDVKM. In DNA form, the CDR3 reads TGTGCCAGCAGTTCGACTGCACATGGCTACACCTTC. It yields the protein CASSSTAHGYTF.

The CDR3 DNA reads as TGTGCCAGTAGCCCGTCCGGGACACTCTATGGCTACACCTTC. Protein sequence: CASSPSGTLYGYTF. The chain recombines TRBV19 with TRBJ1-2; possibly TRBD1 for D (6 bases). Per germline, CDR1 LNHDA and CDR2 SQIVND (reference sequence). There are 14 residues in the CDR3. The V and J ends lost 6 bases and 4 bases respectively, with 15 bases between them. The full variable domain, rest sourced from reference TRBV19 and TRBJ1-2, is DGGITQSPKYLFRKEGQNVTLSCEQNLNHDAMYWYRQDPGQGLRLIYYSQIVNDFQKGDIAEGYSVSREKKESFPLTVTSAQKNPTAFYLCASSPSGTLYGYTFGSGTRLTVV.

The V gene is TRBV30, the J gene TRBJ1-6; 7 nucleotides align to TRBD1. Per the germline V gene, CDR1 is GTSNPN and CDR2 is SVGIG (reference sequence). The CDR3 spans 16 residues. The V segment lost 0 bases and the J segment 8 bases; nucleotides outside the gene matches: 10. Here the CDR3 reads CAWSVIQGRWDSPLHF. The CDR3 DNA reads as TGTGCCTGGAGTGTAATACAGGGGCGCTGGGATTCACCCCTCCACTTT.

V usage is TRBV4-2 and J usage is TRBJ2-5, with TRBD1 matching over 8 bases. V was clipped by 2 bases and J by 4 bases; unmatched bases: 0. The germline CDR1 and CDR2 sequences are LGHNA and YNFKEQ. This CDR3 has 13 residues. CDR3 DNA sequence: TGTGCCAGCAGCCAACAGGGGGCAGAGACCCAGTACTTC. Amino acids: CASSQQGAETQYF.

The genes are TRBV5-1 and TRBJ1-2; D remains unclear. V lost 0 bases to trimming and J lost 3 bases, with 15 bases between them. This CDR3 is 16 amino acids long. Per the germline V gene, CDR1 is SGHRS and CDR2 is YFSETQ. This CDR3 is CASSLGFPGSDYGYTF. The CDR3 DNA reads TGCGCCAGCAGCTTGGGGTTTCCGGGGTCCGACTATGGCTACACCTTC.

The DNA for the CDR3 is TGTGCCAGCAGCCAACAGGGCTATGGCTACACCTTC. Its translation is CASSQQGYGYTF. J is TRBJ1-2 and V is TRBV28, with TRBD1 as a possible D gene (6 bases). The CDR3 is made up of 12 amino acids. Trimming left V 6 bases short and J 4 bases short, with 9 bases between. From germline, CDR1 is MDHEN and CDR2 SYDVKM.

CDR3 loop: CASSPGTSATWGTGELFF. The DNA of the CDR3 is TGTGCCAGCAGCCCGGGGACTAGCGCAACCTGGGGCACCGGGGAGCTGTTTTTT. The chain uses TRBV4-2 and TRBJ2-2; 10 bases map to TRBD2. The trim removed 4 bases at V and 4 bases at J, leaving 12 bases unmatched. The germline V gene has CDR1 LGHNA and CDR2 YNFKEQ. The CDR3 runs 18 residues.